This T cell receptor beta chain was sequenced during a study of OX40 agonist ivuxolimab in advanced cancers. Study context: Subjects had a mean age of roughly 60 years, with a range of roughly 20 to 80; roughly 80% were male. Allowance was made for prior anti-PD-1, anti-PD-L1 or anti-CTLA-4 therapy, and 40% to 45% had some.

Assay used: immunoSEQ multiplex PCR; TCRdb lists only in-frame clones, some missing. In the table there are tens of thousands of clones, 60% to 85% of which are singletons. The germline V gene encodes CDR1 SGHDT and CDR2 YYEEEE. V was trimmed by 5 bases and J by 1 base, leaving 15 bases between them. The CDR3 has 15 amino acids. Remarks on this clone: The antigen is unknown.

Regarding the study as a whole: CD4+ and CD8+ blood T cells expanded clonally by week 6 at 0.1 to 3.0 mg/kg.

This clonotype originated in an adult with an advanced solid tumor such as melanoma, head and neck, liver or kidney cancer. The V call is TRBV5-6, the J call TRBJ1-1; no reliable D call. The sample in question was CD4+ or CD8+ T cells sorted from blood, obtained in a trial of the OX40 agonist ivuxolimab. CDR3 loop: CASRRQRLWNTEAFF. The DNA of the CDR3 is TGTGCCAGCAGAAGACAAAGACTATGGAACACTGAAGCTTTCTTT.